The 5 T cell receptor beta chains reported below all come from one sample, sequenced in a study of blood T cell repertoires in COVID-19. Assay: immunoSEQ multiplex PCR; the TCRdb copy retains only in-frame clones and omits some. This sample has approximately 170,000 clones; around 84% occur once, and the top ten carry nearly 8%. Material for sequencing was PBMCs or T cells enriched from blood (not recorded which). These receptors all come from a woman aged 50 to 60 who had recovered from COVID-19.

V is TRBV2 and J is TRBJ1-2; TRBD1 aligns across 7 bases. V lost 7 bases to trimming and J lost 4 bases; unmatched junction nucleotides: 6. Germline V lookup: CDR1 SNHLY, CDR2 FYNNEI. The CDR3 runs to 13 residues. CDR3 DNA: TGTGCCAGCACGGACAGGAGGGGCTATGGCTACACCTTC. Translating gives CASTDRRGYGYTF.

CDR3: CASSRTGEGATIYF. CDR3 bases: TGTGCCAGCAGCAGGACAGGGGAGGGCGCCACCATATATTTT. This chain links TRBV3-1 (or the pseudogene TRBV3-2) with TRBJ1-3; 9 bases are a match to TRBD1. Germline lookup yields CDR1 LGHDT and CDR2 YNNKEL (reference sequence). CDR3 length: 14 amino acids. Losses at the gene ends were 5 bases for V and 9 bases for J; bases not matched to a gene: 8.

CDR3 DNA sequence: TGTGCCACCAGCACTGGCGCGGGATTGGGGGCCTACGAGCAGTACTTC. This codes for CATSTGAGLGAYEQYF. The rearrangement links TRBV15 to TRBJ2-7; the D gene is possibly TRBD2 (6 bases). The CDR3 sequence is 16 residues long. Germline CDR1 and CDR2: LNHNV and YYDKDF (reference sequence). V lost 4 bases to trimming and J lost 2 bases, with 18 bases between them.

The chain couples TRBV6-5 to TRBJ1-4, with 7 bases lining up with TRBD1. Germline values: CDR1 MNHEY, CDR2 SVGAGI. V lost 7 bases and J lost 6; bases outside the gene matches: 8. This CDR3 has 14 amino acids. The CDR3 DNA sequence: TGTGCCAGCAAACCCGACAGGGATTATGAAAAACTGTTTTTT. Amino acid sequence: CASKPDRDYEKLFF.

CDR3 residues: CASSLVTAREQYF. The CDR3 bases are TGTGCCAGCAGCTTAGTTACAGCCCGCGAGCAGTACTTC. This chain joins TRBV13 and TRBJ2-7; D remains unclear. V lost 1 base and J lost 6, with 10 bases in between. CDR1 PRHDT and CDR2 FYEKMQ come from the germline V gene (reference sequence). The CDR3 is 13 residues long.